The 9 T cell receptor beta chains below were found in one sample sequenced in a study of cytomegalovirus exposure and HLA in healthy donors. The PCR made use of 60 Vbeta and 13 Jbeta primers. TCRdb keeps only in-frame clones here, not all; method: immunoSEQ multiplex PCR. Of under 200,000 clones listed, around 81% were seen once; the top ten hold about 1.6%. The sequenced sample was PBMCs. The origin of the receptors is a man aged 35-49 years in good health and CMV-seronegative.

This clone was detected only once. The gene calls are TRBV7-2 and TRBJ2-5; D is perhaps TRBD2 (6 bases). V was clipped by 3 bases and J by 4 bases, with 12 bases between them. The germline V gene has CDR1 SGHTA and CDR2 FQGNSA. The CDR3 contains 14 residues. The CDR3 reads CASSFGTPRETQYF. The CDR3 DNA reads as TGTGCCAGCAGCTTTGGGACTCCGCGAGAGACCCAGTACTTC.

This clone has just a few counts. The chain joins TRBV2 to TRBJ1-4, with D perhaps matching TRBD1 (6 bases). With 7 bases removed from V and 3 bases from J, the gap between germline ends came to 18 bases. The CDR3 extends over 16 amino acids. Germline values: CDR1 SNHLY, CDR2 FYNNEI. In DNA, the CDR3 is TGTGCCAGCACTCCCCCGGGGGGCTCAGCTAATGAAAAACTGTTTTTT. It is translated as CASTPPGGSANEKLFF.

The CDR3 sequence is CASSAGTGALWSYTF. In DNA form, the CDR3 reads TGTGCCAGCAGCGCTGGGACAGGGGCCTTATGGAGCTACACCTTC. The rearrangement links TRBV9 to TRBJ1-2; TRBD1 matches 10 bases. CDR3 size: 15 residues. Losses at the gene ends were 3 bases for V and 9 bases for J; bases not matched to a gene: 11. From germline, CDR1 is SGDLS and CDR2 YYNGEE.

This clone turned up a few times. The chain employs TRBV13 and TRBJ2-6; 7 nucleotides line up with TRBD2. In germline, CDR1 is PRHDT, CDR2 FYEKMQ (reference sequence). V lost 4 bases, J lost 2 bases, and 5 bases stayed unmatched. The CDR3 runs 16 residues. The CDR3 DNA sequence: TGTGCCAGCAGCTCTCGGGGGGTTACTGGGGCCAACGTCCTGACTTTC. This translates into CASSSRGVTGANVLTF.

V and J are TRBV29-1 and TRBJ2-2, with TRBD2 matching 9 bases. Germline V CDR1 and CDR2: SQVTM, ANQGSEA. Trimming at V came to 6 bases and at J to 6 bases, leaving 8 bases not matched to a gene. The length of the CDR3 is 14 residues. The CDR3 DNA follows: TGCAGCGTAGCGTCTAGCGGGATGTCCGGGGAGCTGTTTTTT. This codes for CSVASSGMSGELFF.

The V and J genes are TRBV6-5 and TRBJ1-2; D is uncertain. CDR3 length: 13 residues. Germline values: CDR1 MNHEY, CDR2 SVGAGI. The germline V and J ends were trimmed by 0 bases and 5 bases, with 7 bases remaining between them. The CDR3 reads CASSYSDGYGYTF. DNA for the CDR3: TGTGCCAGCAGTTACTCCGACGGGTATGGCTACACCTTC.

Only a few counts were recorded for this clone. The V gene is TRBV5-1, the J gene TRBJ1-1, with 8 bases lining up with TRBD1. The J segment lost 1 base and the V segment lost 0 bases, leaving 5 bases of the junction unmatched. Per the germline V gene, CDR1 is SGHRS and CDR2 is YFSETQ. The length of the CDR3 is 16 residues. In DNA, the CDR3 is TGCGCCAGCAGCTTGGTGATGGGGACAGGGAACACTGAAGCTTTCTTT. This codes for CASSLVMGTGNTEAFF.

The V gene is TRBV6-1, the J gene TRBJ1-5, with 12 bases lining up with TRBD1. This CDR3 region has 18 residues. Germline CDR1 reads MNHNS; CDR2 reads SASEGT. The junction had 12 bases not matched to a gene; V was cut back by 2 bases and J by 7 bases. In DNA form, the CDR3 reads TGTGCCAGCAGTGAAAGGGGACAGGGGGCCCTCAGGAGGCAGCCCCAGCATTTT. Its translation is CASSERGQGALRRQPQHF.

The gene calls are TRBV6-5 and TRBJ1-1; tentative D call: TRBD1 (6 bases). CDR3 length: 13 residues. V dropped 0 bases and J dropped 7 bases, with 9 bases sitting between them. The germline V gene has CDR1 MNHEY and CDR2 SVGAGI. The CDR3 DNA follows: TGTGCCAGCAGTTACTCGGGGGCTGATGAAGCTTTCTTT. Translating gives CASSYSGADEAFF.